This entry lists 4 T cell receptor beta chains sequenced from one sample in a study of regulatory T cells in long-lasting Graves disease. Noted time point: persistent/refractory GD, antithyroid drugs over 5 years with positive TRAb. With RNA extracted from PBMCs as input, the TCR library was made. CDR3 regions were amplified by Arm-PCR using iRepertoire HTBI primers to build TCR beta libraries. TCRdb reprocessed the multiplex PCR reads via MiXCR and lists one record per CDR3 protein. The repertoire consists of around 400,000 distinct CDR3 sequences, with around 24% occurring once and the leading ten covering approximately 25%. The sample here was peripheral blood mononuclear cells (PBMCs), taken when the disease was refractory, from a patient treated with antithyroid drugs. These receptors originate from a female donor with Graves disease.

This clonotype was detected ten times or more. The rearrangement joins TRBV6-5 to TRBJ2-7; weak D call: TRBD2 (7 bases). The V gene's germline CDR1 is MNHEY and CDR2 SVGAGI. The CDR3 contains 18 residues. Trimming cost V 2 bases and J 0 bases, with 20 bases left between them. CDR3 protein: CASSYGGATAPNSYEQYF. Here the CDR3 DNA reads TGTGCCAGCAGTTACGGGGGGGCCACTGCACCTAACTCCTACGAGCAGTACTTC.

This clonotype appeared a few times. The chain uses TRBV12-3 or TRBV12-4 and TRBJ2-2; TRBD2 matches 7 bases. The CDR3 extends over 15 amino acids. With V trimmed by 2 bases and J by 8 bases, 8 bases remained unmatched. The CDR3 DNA sequence: TGTGCCAGCAGTTTATCGGGGGAGGGCGGTGGGGAGCTGTTTTTT. Translating gives CASSLSGEGGGELFF.

The CDR3 DNA reads TGTGCCAGTACACAGGGGATGGAGTCCTACGAGCAGTACTTC. Its protein product is CASTQGMESYEQYF. This rearrangement joins TRBV19 to TRBJ2-7; 7 bases line up with TRBD1. The germline CDR1 and CDR2 sequences are LNHDA and SQIVND (reference sequence). This CDR3 spans 14 amino acids. V trimming: 7 bases; J trimming: 1 base; junction bases outside the gene matches: 7.

The chain has TRBV7-8 and TRBJ2-3; the D is unclear. The V end was cut by 3 bases, the J end by 1 base, with 5 bases between. CDR3 length: 13 residues. The germline V gene encodes CDR1 SGHVS and CDR2 FQNEAQ. The CDR3 DNA reads as TGTGCCAGCAGCTTGGACGGCACAGATACGCAGTATTTT. Its translation: CASSLDGTDTQYF.